These T cell receptor beta chains were read from a single sample in a study of CD8 T cells in Susac syndrome. Each CDR3 protein is one row after TCRdb ran MiXCR on the immunoSEQ multiplex PCR reads. The profile shows 180,000 or so distinct CDR3 sequences, about 95% of them singletons. Sequenced input: CD4+ T cells from PBMCs. The source of these receptors is a human donor in good health. CDR3s include the opening cysteine and the closing phenylalanine or tryptophan. Fields, in order: D gene, V gene, J gene, clone size, CDR3 DNA, CDR3 protein. A D gene is named only where the DNA matches it firmly. Some rows mark clone size as missing; the rest say once, few, many or name a class of expanded clone.

.	TRBV9	TRBJ1-3	.	TGTGCCAGCAGCGTAGTTGGTAGCTCTGGAAACACCATATATTTT	CASSVVGSSGNTIYF
.	TRBV2	TRBJ1-1	.	TGTGCCAGCACCCAACCCCGAGGGGAGTTAGACCCTGAAGCTTTCTTT	CASTQPRGELDPEAFF
.	TRBV2	TRBJ2-5	once	TGTGCCAGCAGAACTAGCCTCCAAGAGACCCAGTACTTC	CASRTSLQETQYF
TRBD2	TRBV6-5	TRBJ2-5	.	TGTGCCAGCAGTTATTCCGGGACTATTGAACGTGGGACCCAGTACTTC	CASSYSGTIERGTQYF
TRBD2	TRBV7-2	TRBJ2-1	.	TGTGCCAGCAGCTTAGGCCTAGCGGGGGTGGGTGAGCAGTTCTTC	CASSLGLAGVGEQFF
.	TRBV5-1	TRBJ1-1	once	TGCGCCAGCAGCGTAAACCAGGGACAAGTGAACACTGAAGCTTTCTTT	CASSVNQGQVNTEAFF
.	TRBV7-8	TRBJ2-7	.	TGTGCCAGCAGCTTAGATAGGGGAGGATCTACGGAGCAGTACTTC	CASSLDRGGSTEQYF
TRBD1	TRBV30	TRBJ1-2	.	TGTGCCTGGGCCGACAGGGGTGACTATGGCTACACCTTC	CAWADRGDYGYTF
TRBD1	TRBV19	TRBJ2-5	.	TGTGCCAGTAGTGCACGGGACAGGGCGCAAGAGACCCAGTACTTC	CASSARDRAQETQYF
.	TRBV20-1	TRBJ1-6	.	TGCAGTGCTAGCGGGACTCCCGGGGGGTCACCCCTCCACTTT	CSASGTPGGSPLHF
TRBD2	TRBV2	TRBJ2-3	once	TGTGCCAGCAGTGAACTGACTAGCGGCAGGGATACGCAGTATTTT	CASSELTSGRDTQYF
.	TRBV20-1	TRBJ2-7	.	TGCAGTGCGGACACCTTCTACGAGCAGTACTTC	CSADTFYEQYF
.	TRBV29-1	TRBJ1-5	.	TGCAGCGTTAGTAACGCGGATCAGCCCCAGCATTTT	CSVSNADQPQHF
.	TRBV30	TRBJ2-5	.	TGTGCCTGGAAGACACCCGTAATCGAGACCCAGTACTTC	CAWKTPVIETQYF
.	TRBV28	TRBJ2-5	.	TGTGCCAGCAGTTACAGGGGAGGCCAGTACTTC	CASSYRGGQYF
TRBD1	TRBV20-1	TRBJ2-7	.	TGCAGTGCCGAGGACAGGCTCAACAACTACGAGCAGTACTTC	CSAEDRLNNYEQYF
TRBD1	TRBV19	TRBJ2-3	.	TGTGCCAGTATCCCCCCCGGACAGGGTACAGATACGCAGTATTTT	CASIPPGQGTDTQYF
TRBD2	TRBV7-9	TRBJ2-1	.	TGTGCCAGCAGCTTAGCTCAGCGGGGTAACTACAATGAGCAGTTCTTC	CASSLAQRGNYNEQFF
.	TRBV7-2	TRBJ2-3	.	TGTGCCAGCAGCTCCCTAGATACGCAGTATTTT	CASSSLDTQYF
.	TRBV30	TRBJ1-2	.	TGTGCCTGGGGAGACTCCACTAACTATGGCTACACCTTC	CAWGDSTNYGYTF
.	TRBV24-1	TRBJ2-1	.	TGTGCCACCAGTGCCCCTGGAGGCTCCTATGAGCAGTTCTTC	CATSAPGGSYEQFF
TRBD1	TRBV20-1	TRBJ1-2	.	TGCAGTGCGGGGGACAGGGGGGACTATGGCTACACCTTC	CSAGDRGDYGYTF
.	TRBV20-1	TRBJ2-3	.	TGCAGTGCTAAAAAGGTGAATACGCAGTATTTT	CSAKKVNTQYF
TRBD2	TRBV29-1	TRBJ2-7	.	TGCAGCGTTGGAGCGGGGGTAGGCGAGCAGTACTTC	CSVGAGVGEQYF
.	TRBV5-1	TRBJ1-4	.	TGCGCCACCAGGCTTAATGAAAAACTGTTTTTT	CATRLNEKLFF
.	TRBV20-1	TRBJ1-2	.	TGCAGTGCTAGCCGAGCAGGGTACGGCTACACCTTC	CSASRAGYGYTF
.	TRBV9	TRBJ2-1	.	TGTGCCAGCAGCGCTGCTGGGGGCGGCTACAATGAGCAGTTCTTC	CASSAAGGGYNEQFF
.	TRBV9	TRBJ2-3	.	TGTGCCAGCAGCGCGATGACAGGCGATACGCAGTATTTT	CASSAMTGDTQYF
TRBD1	TRBV9	TRBJ2-7	.	TGTGCCAGCAGCGCCGGACAGGGGGCGGGCGAGCAGTACTTC	CASSAGQGAGEQYF
TRBD1	TRBV24-1	TRBJ2-1	.	TGTGCCACCAGTGGACAGGGGTTGGGCAATGAGCAGTTCTTC	CATSGQGLGNEQFF
.	TRBV15	TRBJ1-2	.	TGTGCCACCAGCAGTGGGACACCGAACTATGGCTACACCTTC	CATSSGTPNYGYTF
.	TRBV29-1	TRBJ1-1	.	TGCAGCGTGACCTCTGGGCAGAACCCCACTGAAGCTTTCTTT	CSVTSGQNPTEAFF
.	TRBV6-2/TRBV6-3	TRBJ1-5	.	TGTGCCAGCGGGTCTTTGAGGGAGCCCCAGCATTTT	CASGSLREPQHF
.	TRBV20-1	TRBJ2-7	.	TGCAGTGCTACGACACCCCTACTCTACGAGCAGTACTTC	CSATTPLLYEQYF
.	TRBV4-2	TRBJ1-4	.	TGTGCCAGCAGCCAGGAAGGGGGGGATGAAAAACTGTTTTTT	CASSQEGGDEKLFF